These T cell receptor beta chains were read from a single sample in a study of blood T cell repertoires in COVID-19. Generated by immunoSEQ multiplex PCR, the TCRdb table keeps only in-frame clones and is missing some. The sample has fewer than 600,000 clones, around 87% seen once. The sequenced sample consisted of PBMCs or T cells enriched from blood (not recorded which). Source of these receptors: a woman between 40 and 50 years old who had recovered from COVID-19. CDR3s include the opening cysteine and the closing phenylalanine or tryptophan. Each record gives: D gene, V gene, J gene, clone size, CDR3 protein, CDR3 DNA. D genes are given only for firm matches. Not every row has a clone size; where given, it reads once, few, many or a size class.

TRBD1	TRBV11-3	TRBJ1-1	NA	CASSPRDRGLMNTEAFF	TGTGCCAGCAGCCCTCGGGACAGGGGCCTTATGAACACTGAAGCTTTCTTT
NA	TRBV12-3/TRBV12-4	TRBJ1-1	NA	CATSRGSDTEAFF	TGTGCCACCAGCCGGGGATCGGACACTGAAGCTTTCTTT
NA	TRBV20-1	TRBJ1-2	NA	CSASLSFSSAGYTF	TGCAGTGCTAGTCTCAGTTTTTCATCTGCTGGCTACACCTTC
TRBD2	TRBV4-3	TRBJ2-7	NA	CASSQGSSGTSYEQYF	TGCGCCAGCAGCCAAGGTTCCAGCGGGACTTCCTACGAGCAGTACTTC
NA	TRBV6-2/TRBV6-3	TRBJ1-1	NA	CASSAPQGRKAFF	TGTGCCAGCAGCGCCCCACAGGGAAGGAAAGCTTTCTTT
TRBD2	TRBV5-4	TRBJ2-7	NA	CASSRTTSGTYEQYF	TGTGCCAGCAGCAGGACTACTAGCGGGACCTACGAGCAGTACTTC
NA	TRBV6-5	TRBJ1-2	NA	CASSYSGEMLAGYTF	TGTGCCAGCAGTTACTCCGGGGAAATGTTAGCTGGCTACACCTTC
NA	TRBV6-5	TRBJ1-2	NA	CASRPPGIYGYTF	TGTGCCAGCAGGCCCCCAGGGATCTATGGCTACACCTTC
NA	TRBV10-1	TRBJ2-3	NA	CASSESPQVTDTQYF	TGCGCCAGCAGTGAGTCGCCGCAGGTCACAGATACGCAGTATTTT
TRBD2	TRBV11-2	TRBJ2-1	NA	CASSPWTSGNVLYEQFF	TGTGCCAGCAGCCCCTGGACTAGCGGGAATGTTCTGTATGAGCAGTTCTTC
NA	TRBV4-1	TRBJ1-6	NA	CASSQVIFKAGVISPLHF	TGCGCCAGCAGCCAAGTGATCTTCAAGGCAGGGGTTATTTCACCCCTCCACTTT
TRBD2	TRBV9	TRBJ2-5	NA	CASSPGREETQYF	TGTGCCAGCAGCCCAGGGAGGGAAGAGACCCAGTACTTC
NA	TRBV5-1	TRBJ1-1	NA	CASSPGTGYMNTEAFF	TGCGCCAGCAGCCCCGGAACAGGGTACATGAACACTGAAGCTTTCTTT
NA	TRBV4-1	TRBJ2-7	NA	CASSFTSSVSYEQYF	TGCGCCAGCAGCTTTACTAGCTCGGTCTCCTACGAGCAGTACTTC
NA	TRBV19	TRBJ1-1	NA	CASSTQGFGTEAFF	TGTGCCAGTAGTACCCAGGGTTTCGGCACTGAAGCTTTCTTT
NA	TRBV19	TRBJ2-1	NA	CASSIDSARRAFYNEQFF	TGTGCCAGTAGTATAGATTCTGCCCGCAGGGCCTTTTACAATGAGCAGTTCTTC
NA	TRBV7-2	TRBJ1-5	NA	CASSLRQGLTPGPQHF	TGTGCCAGCAGCTTAAGGCAGGGACTCACCCCAGGGCCCCAGCATTTT
NA	TRBV12-3/TRBV12-4	TRBJ1-2	NA	CASSLNYGGRYTF	TGTGCCAGCAGTTTAAATTACGGTGGGAGGTACACCTTC
NA	TRBV4-3	TRBJ2-7	NA	CASSQDQGPYEQYF	TGCGCCAGCAGCCAAGATCAGGGCCCATACGAGCAGTACTTC
TRBD1	TRBV7-9	TRBJ2-1	NA	CASSSPRDRTYNEQFF	TGTGCCAGCAGCTCCCCCCGGGACAGAACCTACAATGAGCAGTTCTTC
NA	TRBV19	TRBJ1-2	NA	CASSIGRANLGDYGYTF	TGTGCCAGTAGTATAGGAAGGGCCAACCTAGGGGACTATGGCTACACCTTC
NA	TRBV18	TRBJ1-2	NA	CASSRGAQTDGYTF	TGTGCCAGCTCTCGCGGGGCTCAAACCGATGGCTACACCTTC
NA	TRBV11-2	TRBJ1-6	NA	CASSLRAGLSPLHF	TGTGCCAGCAGCTTAAGGGCAGGGTTATCACCCCTCCACTTT
NA	TRBV10-3	TRBJ1-5	once	CAISVGGGNQPQHF	TGTGCCATCAGTGTCGGAGGCGGCAATCAGCCCCAGCATTTT
NA	TRBV6-5	TRBJ1-5	NA	CASSYTTDGNQPQHF	TGTGCCAGCAGTTACACGACAGATGGCAATCAGCCCCAGCATTTT
NA	TRBV19	TRBJ2-5	NA	CASSIVWGGETQYF	TGTGCCAGTAGTATCGTTTGGGGAGGAGAGACCCAGTACTTC
TRBD2	TRBV27	TRBJ2-7	NA	CASKSREGQEQYF	TGTGCCAGCAAGTCGCGGGAGGGCCAAGAGCAGTACTTC
TRBD2	TRBV9	TRBJ2-1	NA	CASSVTSGRSYNEQFF	TGTGCCAGCAGCGTGACTAGCGGGAGGTCCTACAATGAGCAGTTCTTC
NA	TRBV5-1	TRBJ1-4	NA	CASSLAGAGEKLFF	TGCGCCAGCAGCTTGGCAGGGGCCGGAGAAAAACTGTTTTTT
NA	TRBV30	TRBJ2-5	NA	CAWSVILSGTQYF	TGTGCCTGGAGTGTAATCCTATCGGGGACCCAGTACTTC
TRBD1	TRBV7-9	TRBJ1-1	few	CASSWGQSNTEAFF	TGTGCCAGCAGCTGGGGACAGTCGAACACTGAAGCTTTCTTT
NA	TRBV4-1	TRBJ1-1	NA	CASSDPLRRGGAEAFF	TGCGCCAGCAGCGATCCACTTCGGAGGGGCGGGGCTGAAGCTTTCTTT
TRBD2	TRBV6-2/TRBV6-3	TRBJ2-7	NA	CASSSLRKPSGISYEQYF	TGTGCCAGCAGTTCACTAAGAAAACCTAGCGGGATCTCTTACGAGCAGTACTTC
TRBD1	TRBV5-4	TRBJ2-2	few	CASSSGLLRGPGSGELFF	TGTGCCAGCAGCTCCGGACTCCTCAGGGGGCCAGGGTCCGGGGAGCTGTTTTTT
NA	TRBV24-1	TRBJ2-2	NA	CATSDLWQGGTGELFF	TGTGCCACCAGTGATTTGTGGCAGGGTGGCACCGGGGAGCTGTTTTTT
TRBD1	TRBV4-3	TRBJ2-7	NA	CASSQGRTGTYEQYF	TGCGCCAGCAGCCAAGGGCGGACAGGGACCTACGAGCAGTACTTC
NA	TRBV5-1	TRBJ1-2	NA	CASSLDRGGVGYTF	TGCGCCAGCAGCTTGGACCGCGGGGGCGTTGGCTACACCTTC
NA	TRBV11-2	TRBJ2-3	NA	CASTPPSGYTDTQYF	TGTGCCAGCACCCCCCCCAGCGGATACACAGATACGCAGTATTTT
NA	TRBV9	TRBJ2-3	NA	CASSVEGGNPTDTQYF	TGTGCCAGCAGCGTAGAAGGCGGGAACCCCACAGATACGCAGTATTTT
TRBD2	TRBV9	TRBJ2-5	NA	CASSVDGAGEGETQYF	TGTGCCAGCAGCGTAGATGGAGCGGGAGAAGGAGAGACCCAGTACTTC
NA	TRBV7-9	TRBJ2-3	NA	CASSLVGSTDTQYF	TGTGCCAGCAGCTTAGTGGGCAGCACAGATACGCAGTATTTT
NA	TRBV7-9	TRBJ2-1	NA	CASSLDRVTVINHHEQFF	TGTGCCAGCAGCTTAGACAGGGTAACGGTTATTAACCATCATGAGCAGTTCTTC
NA	TRBV9	TRBJ2-2	NA	CASSRGSGLNTGELFF	TGTGCCAGCAGTAGGGGAAGCGGACTAAACACCGGGGAGCTGTTTTTT